The 29 T cell receptor beta chains reported below all come from one sample, sequenced in a study of patients and donors after allogeneic stem cell transplantation. TCRdb independently ran MiXCR on the RT-PCR reads; one entry per CDR3 protein. This sample yields tens of thousands of distinct CDR3 sequences, of which about 31% are seen a single time; roughly 70% belongs to the top ten. Sequencing was performed on blood, either unsorted or a sorted T cell fraction (not recorded which). Receptors originate from a human donor who was either an allogeneic HSCT recipient or a stem cell or donor lymphocyte infusion donor (not recorded which). It is not recorded whose cells these are; they may come from a transplant donor.

The J gene is TRBJ1-4, the V gene TRBV7-9; D might be TRBD1 (6 bases). The germline V gene encodes CDR1 SEHNR and CDR2 FQNEAQ (reference sequence). The CDR3 is 16 amino acids. V was pared by 8 bases and J by 3 bases, with 19 bases between. The CDR3: CASRQERWGPNEKLFF. The CDR3 DNA is TGTGCCAGCCGCCAAGAGCGTTGGGGGCCTAATGAAAAACTGTTTTTT.

The J gene is TRBJ2-7, the V gene TRBV6-5, with D possibly matching TRBD1 (5 bases). The germline CDR1 and CDR2 sequences are MNHEY and SVGAGI. The germline V and J ends were trimmed by 7 bases and 7 bases, with 17 bases remaining between them. The CDR3 sequence is 13 residues long. The CDR3 nucleotides are TGTGCCAGCACCCCAGGGTCAAGGGGTGAGCAGTACTTC. Translation: CASTPGSRGEQYF.

This clonotype has more than one count but fewer than ten. The V gene is TRBV27, the J gene TRBJ2-7, with D unclear. The CDR3 is 11 residues long. From germline, CDR1 is MNHEY and CDR2 SMNVEV (reference sequence). Deletions cut 5 bases from V and 5 bases from J, with 7 bases between. The CDR3 is CASSLANEQYF. For the CDR3, the DNA is TGTGCCAGCAGTCTGGCCAACGAGCAGTACTTC.

The chain uses TRBV9 and TRBJ1-4; D possibly corresponds to TRBD1 (6 bases). This CDR3 has 14 residues. Looked up from germline, CDR1 is SGDLS and CDR2 is YYNGEE. Trimming removed 4 bases from V and 4 bases from J, with 11 bases in between. The CDR3 coding sequence is TGTGCCAGCAGCCTGGGGGCGGATAATGAAAAACTGTTTTTT. Its translation: CASSLGADNEKLFF.

This clonotype was observed a handful of times. V gene TRBV28 combines with J gene TRBJ1-4; D unclear. Germline V gene lookup returns CDR1 MDHEN and CDR2 SYDVKM. The V and J ends lost 5 bases and 8 bases respectively, with 9 bases between them. CDR3 length: 12 residues. CDR3 loop: CASSVRGEKLFF. Here the CDR3 DNA reads TGTGCCAGCAGTGTCCGGGGAGAAAAACTGTTTTTT.

The chain links TRBV18 to TRBJ2-7, with TRBD1 as a possible D gene (6 bases). Trimming pared 3 bases from V and 2 bases from J, leaving 11 bases between. The CDR3 has 14 amino acids. The germline V gene has CDR1 KGHSH and CDR2 LQKENI. This chain's CDR3 is CASSPYGQTYEQYF. DNA for the CDR3: TGTGCCAGCTCACCTTATGGACAGACCTACGAGCAGTACTTC.

The J gene is TRBJ1-2, the V gene TRBV7-2; D is ambiguous. Germline CDR1 and CDR2: SGHTA and FQGNSA. This CDR3 region has 14 residues. V was trimmed by 5 bases and J by 4 bases, leaving 14 bases between them. The CDR3 spells CASSPWTVSYGYTF. The CDR3 nucleotides are TGTGCCAGCAGCCCCTGGACGGTCTCCTATGGCTACACCTTC.

The sample holds a few counts of this clonotype. V usage is TRBV4-2 and J usage is TRBJ2-1; no reliable D call. There are 14 residues in the CDR3. CDR1 LGHNA and CDR2 YNFKEQ come from the germline V gene. V was clipped by 0 bases and J by 12 bases, with 15 bases between them. Written as DNA, the CDR3 is TGTGCCAGCAGCCAAGATCTCACCCCGGACGGGCAGTTCTTC. This sequence encodes CASSQDLTPDGQFF.

V is TRBV6-5 and J is TRBJ1-5, with D uncertain. This CDR3 contains 15 residues. CDR1 is MNHEY and CDR2 is SVGAGI in the germline V gene. Trimming removed 0 bases from V and 3 bases from J, with 9 bases in between. The CDR3 here is CASSYSSRNNQPQHF. The CDR3 coding sequence is TGTGCCAGCAGTTACTCTAGCAGGAACAATCAGCCCCAGCATTTT.

The chain recombines TRBV29-1 with TRBJ2-3; TRBD1 matches 8 bases. This CDR3 comprises 13 residues. Germline V gene lookup returns CDR1 SQVTM and CDR2 ANQGSEA. J was trimmed by 1 base and V by 8 bases; bases with no gene match: 5. In DNA form, the CDR3 reads TGCAGCCTCACGACAGGGGGCACAGATACGCAGTATTTT. Translating it yields CSLTTGGTDTQYF.

The J gene is TRBJ2-7, the V gene TRBV29-1; D is ambiguous. The CDR3 consists of 13 residues. Germline V gives CDR1 SQVTM, CDR2 ANQGSEA. Trimming removed 1 base at V and 1 base at J, with 8 bases between. DNA for the CDR3: TGCAGCGTTGAAGGCCGCCAATCCTACGAGCAGTACTTC. Its protein is CSVEGRQSYEQYF.

The chain has TRBV7-2 and TRBJ1-2; D is perhaps TRBD1 (5 bases). CDR1 SGHTA and CDR2 FQGNSA come from the germline V gene. This CDR3 region has 13 residues. V was trimmed by 3 bases and J by 4 bases, leaving 9 bases between them. This CDR3 reads CASSLQGRYGYTF. The CDR3 DNA is TGTGCCAGCAGCTTGCAGGGCCGCTATGGCTACACCTTC.

This clonotype has more than one count but fewer than ten. The V gene is TRBV7-2, the J gene TRBJ1-4; maybe TRBD1 (6 bases). V lost 5 bases, J lost 1 base, and 11 bases lay in between. The CDR3 spans 15 residues. The germline gives CDR1 SGHTA, CDR2 FQGNSA. For the CDR3, the DNA is TGTGCCAGCAGCACAGACAGGTTAACTAATGAAAAACTGTTTTTT. Translating it yields CASSTDRLTNEKLFF.

This clonotype came up many times. J is TRBJ2-2 and V is TRBV6-4; 12 bases are shared with TRBD2. CDR1 is MRHNA, CDR2 SNTAGT, per germline. The CDR3 extends over 15 amino acids. J gave up 7 bases and V 3 bases, and 3 bases lay outside the gene matches. The CDR3 here is CASSELAGGHGELFF. CDR3 nucleotides: TGTGCCAGCAGTGAACTAGCGGGAGGTCACGGGGAGCTGTTTTTT.

The J gene is TRBJ1-5, the V gene TRBV12-3 or TRBV12-4; 8 bases line up with TRBD1. The CDR3 is made up of 15 amino acids. The V gene end was trimmed by 5 bases and the J gene end by 1 base; junction bases not matched to a gene: 4. This CDR3 is CASSEDRVSNQPQHF. Here the CDR3 DNA reads TGTGCCAGCAGTGAGGACAGGGTGAGCAATCAGCCCCAGCATTTT.

Only a few counts were recorded for this clonotype. The DNA of the CDR3 is TGCAGTGCTAGAGATGTGCGTCTCTCTGGAAACACCATATATTTT. Protein product: CSARDVRLSGNTIYF. The chain uses TRBV20-1 and TRBJ1-3; no clear D. This CDR3 region has 15 residues. V lost 0 bases and J lost 0, with 9 bases in between. Germline CDR1 and CDR2: DFQATT and SNEGSKA (reference sequence).

Worth noting for this clonotype: An end of the junction differs from the germline gene, which may be a read error. The chain is built from TRBV7-7 and TRBJ2-3; the match to TRBD2 covers 7 bases. The CDR3 covers 14 residues. Germline values: CDR1 SSHAT, CDR2 FNYEAQ (reference sequence). The CDR3 loop reads CASSLGTNTDTQYF. CDR3 DNA: TGTGCTAGCAGCTTAGGGACTAACACAGATACGCAGTATTTT.

The chain couples TRBV11-2 to TRBJ2-2; D call uncertain. This CDR3 region has 17 residues. Germline CDR1 and CDR2: SGHAT and FQNNGV. Trimming removed 1 base at V and 0 bases at J, with 12 bases between. CDR3 bases: TGTGCCAGCAGCTTAGGGGTGGCAGGTCCGAACACCGGGGAGCTGTTTTTT. Amino acid sequence: CASSLGVAGPNTGELFF.

The chain has TRBV29-1 and TRBJ1-2; D not resolved. Deletions cut 0 bases from V and 8 bases from J, with 7 bases between. This CDR3 is built from 11 residues. CDR1 and CDR2 from the germline V gene are SQVTM and ANQGSEA. The CDR3: CSVEDLGGYTF. DNA for the CDR3: TGCAGCGTTGAAGATCTGGGCGGCTACACCTTC.

This clonotype was recorded once. The rearrangement links TRBV20-1 to TRBJ2-7; D is ambiguous. CDR1 and CDR2 (germline): DFQATT, SNEGSKA (reference sequence). The V end lost 2 bases, the J end lost 0 bases, and 11 bases lay between the germline ends. This CDR3 region has 14 residues. CDR3 sequence: CSARPGSFSYEQYF. The CDR3 bases are TGCAGTGCTAGACCAGGCTCTTTCTCCTACGAGCAGTACTTC.

This sequence joins TRBV5-1 and TRBJ2-5; TRBD1 is a possible D gene (5 bases). The germline V gene has CDR1 SGHRS and CDR2 YFSETQ. V lost 0 bases, J lost 8 bases, and 11 bases lay in between. This CDR3 contains 13 residues. Here the CDR3 DNA reads TGCGCCAGCAGCTTGGAGCGCAGGGAAACCCAGTACTTC. Its translation: CASSLERRETQYF. Variable domain in full (rest from reference TRBV5-1 and TRBJ2-5): KAGVTQTPRYLIKTRGQQVTLSCSPISGHRSVSWYQQTPGQGLQFLFEYFSETQRNKGNFPGRFSGRQFSNSRSEMNVSTLELGDSALYLCASSLERRETQYFGPGTRLLVL.

A few counts support this clonotype. V gene TRBV12-3 or TRBV12-4 combines with J gene TRBJ1-5; D perhaps matches TRBD1 (5 bases). This CDR3 has 16 amino acids. The V end was cut by 2 bases, the J end by 0 bases, with 11 bases between. The CDR3 loop is CASSLWGLGSNQPQHF. CDR3 nucleotides: TGTGCCAGCAGTTTATGGGGACTCGGTAGCAATCAGCCCCAGCATTTT.

This clonotype was recorded a few times. V and J are TRBV28 and TRBJ2-7, with D hard to call. V lost 7 bases to trimming and J lost 4 bases, with 8 bases between them. The CDR3 loop spans 11 amino acids. Per the germline V gene, CDR1 is MDHEN and CDR2 is SYDVKM. In nucleotides, the CDR3 is TGTGCCAGCACTACCCCTTACGAGCAGTACTTC. Amino acid sequence: CASTTPYEQYF. Complete variable domain (other parts from reference TRBV28 and TRBJ2-7): DVKVTQSSRYLVKRTGEKVFLECVQDMDHENMFWYRQDPGLGLRLIYFSYDVKMKEKGDIPEGYSVSREKKERFSLILESASTNQTSMYLCASTTPYEQYFGPGTRLTVT.

This clonotype was seen at least ten times. The chain employs TRBV29-1 and TRBJ1-1; the D is unclear. Trimming stripped 5 bases from V and 0 bases from J, with 7 bases between. Germline CDR1 SQVTM, CDR2 ANQGSEA. This CDR3 is 12 amino acids long. CDR3 amino acids: CSVIQMNTEAFF. For the CDR3, the DNA is TGCAGCGTTATACAGATGAACACTGAAGCTTTCTTT.

This clonotype has only a few counts. This rearrangement joins TRBV2 to TRBJ2-7, with no clear D. Germline V gene sequence: CDR1 SNHLY, CDR2 FYNNEI. This CDR3 has 15 residues. V lost 6 bases, J lost 0 bases, and 15 bases lay in between. The DNA of the CDR3 is TGTGCCAGCAGCCACTTGAGGTCCAGCTCCTACGAGCAGTACTTC. Translated, it gives CASSHLRSSSYEQYF.

As to this clonotype: At one end the junction does not follow the germline gene, possibly because of a read error. The rearrangement uses TRBV9 and TRBJ2-2; 7 bases align to TRBD2. The CDR3 runs 15 residues. Germline lookup yields CDR1 SGDLS and CDR2 YYNGEE. In DNA form, the CDR3 reads TGTGCCGGCAGCGTAATAGCGGGTCCCACCGGGGAGCTGTTTTTT. Translating gives CAGSVIAGPTGELFF.

This clonotype was recorded a few times. This sequence joins TRBV7-6 and TRBJ1-2; no firm D call. V was shortened by 5 bases and J by 5 bases, with 12 bases between the two germline ends. The CDR3 runs to 13 residues. The V gene's germline CDR1 is SGHVS and CDR2 FNYEAQ. CDR3 bases: TGTGCCAGCAGCCCAAGGGCCGGATATGGCTACACCTTC. Translated, it gives CASSPRAGYGYTF. The complete variable domain, with remaining parts taken from reference TRBV7-6 and TRBJ1-2, reads GAGVSQSPRYKVTKRGQDVALRCDPISGHVSLYWYRQALGQGPEFLTYFNYEAQQDKSGLPNDRFSAERPEGSISTLTIQRTEQRDSAMYRCASSPRAGYGYTFGSGTRLTVV.

The chain carries TRBV29-1 and TRBJ2-5; D possibly corresponds to TRBD2 (7 bases). CDR3 length: 12 residues. Trimming removed 7 bases at V and 1 base at J, with 10 bases between. Germline assignment: CDR1 SQVTM and CDR2 ANQGSEA. The CDR3 sequence is CSAGGLQETQYF. CDR3 bases: TGCAGCGCCGGGGGGCTCCAAGAGACCCAGTACTTC. Complete variable domain (other parts from reference TRBV29-1 and TRBJ2-5): SAVISQKPSRDICQRGTSLTIQCQVDSQVTMMFWYRQQPGQSLTLIATANQGSEATYESGFVIDKFPISRPNLTFSTLTVSNMSPEDSSIYLCSAGGLQETQYFGPGTRLLVL.

The chain joins TRBV20-1 to TRBJ2-3; D remains unclear. V lost 0 bases and J lost 0, with 4 bases in between. This CDR3 has 13 residues. Germline V gene sequence: CDR1 DFQATT, CDR2 SNEGSKA (reference sequence). CDR3 nucleotides: TGCAGTGCTAGAGACAGGAGCACAGATACGCAGTATTTT. It translates to CSARDRSTDTQYF.